The present entry profiles one T cell receptor beta chain with its context. The sample is drawn from a study of blood T cell repertoires in COVID-19. As for the study in general: T cells, B-cell-depleted T cells, or PBMCs provided the cDNA or gDNA that served as material.

Germline loops: CDR1 SGHNT, CDR2 YENEEA. The CDR3 loop spans 15 amino acids. After removal of 5 bases from V and 0 bases from J, the junction contained 4 bases not matched to a gene. Some clones are missing from TCRdb's copy, which holds only in-frame ones; the method was immunoSEQ multiplex PCR. The data hold 200,000 to 250,000 clones, with roughly four fifths observed a single time. This clonotype originated in a man in his 60s who had recovered from COVID-19. This chain connects TRBV11-3 to TRBJ1-1; the match to TRBD1 covers 9 bases. Sample: PBMCs or T cells enriched from blood (not recorded which). This CDR3 is CASSPDRGMNTEAFF. CDR3 nucleotides: TGTGCCAGCAGCCCCGACAGGGGGATGAACACTGAAGCTTTCTTT.